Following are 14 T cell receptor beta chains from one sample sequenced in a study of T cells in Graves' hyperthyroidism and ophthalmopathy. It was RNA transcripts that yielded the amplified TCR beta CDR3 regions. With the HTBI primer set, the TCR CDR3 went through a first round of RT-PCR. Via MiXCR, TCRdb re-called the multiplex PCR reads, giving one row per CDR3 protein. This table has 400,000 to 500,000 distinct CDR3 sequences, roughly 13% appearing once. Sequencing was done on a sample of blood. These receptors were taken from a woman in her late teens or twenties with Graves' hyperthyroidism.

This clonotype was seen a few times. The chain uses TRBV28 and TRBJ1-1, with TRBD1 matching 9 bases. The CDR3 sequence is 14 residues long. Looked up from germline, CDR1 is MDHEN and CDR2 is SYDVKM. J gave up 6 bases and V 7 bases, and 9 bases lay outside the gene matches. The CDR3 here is CASNIPGTGSEAFF. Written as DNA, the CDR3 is TGTGCCAGCAATATTCCCGGGACAGGGTCTGAAGCTTTCTTT.

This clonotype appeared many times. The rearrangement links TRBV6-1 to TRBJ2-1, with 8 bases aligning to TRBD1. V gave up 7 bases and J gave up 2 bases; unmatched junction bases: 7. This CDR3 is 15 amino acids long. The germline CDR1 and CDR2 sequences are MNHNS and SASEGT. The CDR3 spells CASTPDRGTYNEQFF. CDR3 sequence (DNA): TGTGCCAGCACCCCCGACAGGGGTACCTACAATGAGCAGTTCTTC.

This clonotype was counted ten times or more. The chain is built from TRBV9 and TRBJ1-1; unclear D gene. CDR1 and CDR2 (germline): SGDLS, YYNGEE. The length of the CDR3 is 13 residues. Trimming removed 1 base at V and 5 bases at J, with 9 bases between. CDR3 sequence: CASSVLVDTEAFF. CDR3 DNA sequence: TGTGCCAGCAGCGTATTGGTGGATACTGAAGCTTTCTTT.

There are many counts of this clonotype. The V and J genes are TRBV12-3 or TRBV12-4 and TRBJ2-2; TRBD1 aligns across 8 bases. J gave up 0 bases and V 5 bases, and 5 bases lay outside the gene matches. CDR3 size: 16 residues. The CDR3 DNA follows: TGTGCCAGCAGTGGACCGGGACAGGCGAACACCGGGGAGCTGTTTTTT. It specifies CASSGPGQANTGELFF.

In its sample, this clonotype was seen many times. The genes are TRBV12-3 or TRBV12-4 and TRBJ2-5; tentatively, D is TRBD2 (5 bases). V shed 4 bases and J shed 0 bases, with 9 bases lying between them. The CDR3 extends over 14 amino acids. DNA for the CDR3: TGTGCCAGCAGTTCCTACGGGGACCAAGAGACCCAGTACTTC. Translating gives CASSSYGDQETQYF.

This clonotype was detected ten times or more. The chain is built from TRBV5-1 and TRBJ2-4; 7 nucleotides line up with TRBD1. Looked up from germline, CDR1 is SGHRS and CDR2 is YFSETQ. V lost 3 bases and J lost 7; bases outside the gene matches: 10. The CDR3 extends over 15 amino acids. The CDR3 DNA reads TGCGCCAGCAGCTCCACCCGGGACAGCATTAACATTCAGTACTTC. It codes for CASSSTRDSINIQYF. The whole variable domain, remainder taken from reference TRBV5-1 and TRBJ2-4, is KAGVTQTPRYLIKTRGQQVTLSCSPISGHRSVSWYQQTPGQGLQFLFEYFSETQRNKGNFPGRFSGRQFSNSRSEMNVSTLELGDSALYLCASSSTRDSINIQYFGAGTRLSVL.

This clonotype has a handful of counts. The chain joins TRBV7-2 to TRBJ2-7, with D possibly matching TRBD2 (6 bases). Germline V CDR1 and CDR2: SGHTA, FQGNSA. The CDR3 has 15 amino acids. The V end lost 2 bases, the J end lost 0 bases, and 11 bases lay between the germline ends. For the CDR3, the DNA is TGTGCCAGCAGCTTAACGGCGGGGAACTCCTACGAGCAGTACTTC. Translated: CASSLTAGNSYEQYF.

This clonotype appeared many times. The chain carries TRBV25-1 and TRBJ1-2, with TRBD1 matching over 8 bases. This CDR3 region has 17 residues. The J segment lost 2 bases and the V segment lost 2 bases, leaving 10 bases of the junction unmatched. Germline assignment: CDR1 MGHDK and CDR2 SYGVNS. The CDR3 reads CASSEPLPGTGNYGYTF. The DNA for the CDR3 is TGTGCCAGCAGTGAACCCCTCCCAGGGACAGGCAACTATGGCTACACCTTC.

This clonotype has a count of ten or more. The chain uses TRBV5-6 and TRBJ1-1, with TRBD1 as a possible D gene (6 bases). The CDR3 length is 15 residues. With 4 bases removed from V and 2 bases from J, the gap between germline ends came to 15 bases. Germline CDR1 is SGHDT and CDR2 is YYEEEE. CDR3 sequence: CASSPRTAPNTEAFF. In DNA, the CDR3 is TGTGCCAGCAGCCCTCGGACAGCCCCTAACACTGAAGCTTTCTTT.

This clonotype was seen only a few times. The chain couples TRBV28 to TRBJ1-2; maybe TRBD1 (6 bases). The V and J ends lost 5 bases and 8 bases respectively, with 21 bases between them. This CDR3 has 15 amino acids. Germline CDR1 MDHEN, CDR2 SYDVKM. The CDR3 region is CASSPAGGLYEGYTF. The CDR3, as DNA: TGTGCCAGCAGTCCCGCCGGGGGGCTCTATGAGGGCTACACCTTC.

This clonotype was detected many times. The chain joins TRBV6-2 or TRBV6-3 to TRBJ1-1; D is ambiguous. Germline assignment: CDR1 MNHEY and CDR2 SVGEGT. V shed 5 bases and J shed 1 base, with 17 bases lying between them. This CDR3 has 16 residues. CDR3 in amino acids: CASSRPTEEWNTEAFF. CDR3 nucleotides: TGTGCCAGCAGTCGCCCAACAGAGGAATGGAACACTGAAGCTTTCTTT.

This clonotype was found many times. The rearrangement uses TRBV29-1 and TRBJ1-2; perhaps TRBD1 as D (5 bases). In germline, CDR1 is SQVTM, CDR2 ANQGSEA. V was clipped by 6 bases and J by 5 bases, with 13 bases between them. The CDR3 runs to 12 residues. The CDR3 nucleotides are TGCAGCGTGGGGGGGGGGAGGTATGGCTACACCTTC. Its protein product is CSVGGGRYGYTF.

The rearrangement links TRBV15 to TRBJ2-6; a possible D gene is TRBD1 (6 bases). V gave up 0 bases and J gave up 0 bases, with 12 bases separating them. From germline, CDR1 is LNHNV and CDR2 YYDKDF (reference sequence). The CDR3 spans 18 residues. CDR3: CATSRDRDTYSGANVLTF. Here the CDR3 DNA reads TGTGCCACCAGCAGAGACCGGGACACCTACTCTGGGGCCAACGTCCTGACTTTC. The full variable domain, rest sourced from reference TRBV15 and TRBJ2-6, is DAMVIQNPRYQVTQFGKPVTLSCSQTLNHNVMYWYQQKSSQAPKLLFHYYDKDFNNEADTPDNFQSRRPNTSFCFLDIRSPGLGDTAMYLCATSRDRDTYSGANVLTFGAGSRLTVL.

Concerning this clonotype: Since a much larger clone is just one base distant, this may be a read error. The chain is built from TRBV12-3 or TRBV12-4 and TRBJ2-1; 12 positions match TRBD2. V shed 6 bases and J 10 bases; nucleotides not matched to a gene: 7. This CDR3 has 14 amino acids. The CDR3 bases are TGTGCCAGCAGGCCTAGCGGGGGGGCCTACGAGCAGTTCTTC. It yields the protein CASRPSGGAYEQFF.